The T cell receptor (beta chain) under discussion was sequenced for a study of CD8+ T cells in alopecia areata. On the study more broadly: Treatment comprised oral tofacitinib, 5 to 10 mg twice daily, in treated patients.

Trimming took 8 bases from V and 0 from J, leaving 17 bases between them. Germline-derived CDR1 and CDR2 are MNHEY and SMNVEV (reference sequence). The CDR3 sequence is 16 residues long. Described treatment: oral pan-JAK inhibitor, 5-10 mg twice daily. The researchers isolated CD4+ and CD8+ T cells from PBMCs by sorting. RNA was extracted and reverse transcribed into cDNA as the sequencing template. TCRdb keeps only in-frame clones here, not all; method: immunoSEQ multiplex PCR. The sample consists of approximately 210,000 clones, 60% of them appearing once. The receptor was isolated from a human donor with alopecia areata. The rearrangement links TRBV27 to TRBJ2-4, with TRBD2 as a possible D gene (6 bases). The material sequenced was CD4+ T cells sorted from blood, taken at week 4, from a patient treated with tofacitinib. CDR3 loop: CASRSGEYLAKNIQYF. As DNA, the CDR3 is TGTGCCAGCCGATCGGGGGAATACCTAGCCAAAAACATTCAGTACTTC.